The 11 T cell receptor beta chains in this list originate from one sample, sequenced in a study of blood T cell repertoires in COVID-19. Profiling relied on immunoSEQ multiplex PCR, and the TCRdb table lists in-frame clones only, not all of them. This table holds some 190,000 clones, approximately 80% found once. Sequencing used peripheral blood. The origin of the receptors is a woman aged 45-65 years with active or convalescent COVID-19.

The genes are TRBV5-5 and TRBJ2-2; D unresolved. V shed 3 bases and J shed 1 base, with 4 bases lying between them. The germline V gene has CDR1 SGHKS and CDR2 YYEKEE (reference sequence). This CDR3 has 13 amino acids. CDR3 region: CASSSMNTGELFF. The CDR3 DNA follows: TGTGCCAGCAGCTCTATGAACACCGGGGAGCTGTTTTTT. The full variable domain, in which reference TRBV5-5 and TRBJ2-2 provide the parts outside the CDR3, is DAGVTQSPTHLIKTRGQQVTLRCSPISGHKSVSWYQQVLGQGPQFIFQYYEKEERGRGNFPDRFSARQFPNYSSELNVNALLLGDSALYLCASSSMNTGELFFGEGSRLTVL.

The chain couples TRBV19 to TRBJ2-1; 9 bases are shared with TRBD1. J was trimmed by 6 bases and V by 5 bases; bases with no gene match: 8. This CDR3 is built from 15 residues. CDR1 is LNHDA, CDR2 SQIVND, per germline (reference sequence). CDR3 residues: CASSAGGTGTNEQFF. The CDR3 region has the DNA TGTGCCAGTAGTGCAGGTGGGACAGGGACCAATGAGCAGTTCTTC.

This chain links TRBV6-4 with TRBJ2-7, with 13 bases matching TRBD2. Trimming at V came to 8 bases and at J to 3 bases, leaving 4 bases not matched to a gene. The V gene's germline CDR1 is MRHNA and CDR2 SNTAGT. The CDR3 length is 14 residues. The CDR3 region has the DNA TGTGCCAGCCCGACTAGCGGGGGGATCTACGAGCAGTACTTC. Translated: CASPTSGGIYEQYF.

V usage is TRBV7-2 and J usage is TRBJ1-2; D unclear. There are 14 residues in the CDR3. With 3 bases removed from V and 8 bases from J, the gap between germline ends came to 16 bases. Germline assignment: CDR1 SGHTA and CDR2 FQGNSA. The CDR3 loop reads CASSFSPAERGYTF. The CDR3 DNA sequence: TGTGCCAGCAGCTTCAGTCCGGCGGAAAGGGGCTACACCTTC.

The chain carries TRBV5-1 and TRBJ2-3; TRBD1 matches 8 bases. With V trimmed by 4 bases and J by 2 bases, 12 bases remained unmatched. CDR3 length: 17 residues. The germline V gene encodes CDR1 SGHRS and CDR2 YFSETQ. In DNA form, the CDR3 reads TGCGCCAGCAGCCAAAAGACAGGGGCCGTACCCACAGATACGCAGTATTTT. Translated: CASSQKTGAVPTDTQYF.

This chain uses TRBV19 with TRBJ2-7, with D perhaps matching TRBD2 (5 bases). This CDR3 is 14 amino acids long. Trimming took off 3 bases at V and 0 bases at J, with 9 bases between the two ends. In germline, CDR1 is LNHDA, CDR2 SQIVND (reference sequence). CDR3 DNA: TGTGCCAGTAGTATGAGCGGAAACTCCTACGAGCAGTACTTC. As protein: CASSMSGNSYEQYF.

V gene TRBV7-3 combines with J gene TRBJ2-7; 9 bases are shared with TRBD2. Germline CDR1 reads SGHTA; CDR2 reads FQGTGA. The CDR3 runs to 17 residues. Unmatched junction bases numbered 8, after V lost 2 bases and J lost 0 bases. CDR3 sequence (DNA): TGTGCCAGCAGCTTAGAGGAGGCGGGAGGGGGCTCCTACGAGCAGTACTTC. Translated: CASSLEEAGGGSYEQYF.

The gene calls are TRBV14 and TRBJ2-7; possible D gene TRBD2, 6 bases. There are 14 residues in the CDR3. Germline values: CDR1 SGHDN, CDR2 FVKESK. Trimming stripped 2 bases from V and 6 bases from J, with 14 bases between. The CDR3 spells CASSQRELLREQYF. CDR3 DNA sequence: TGTGCCAGCAGCCAACGGGAGCTCCTACGCGAGCAGTACTTC.

The V call is TRBV7-8, the J call TRBJ1-5; D is unresolved. Germline lookup yields CDR1 SGHVS and CDR2 FQNEAQ. The ends were cut back, 2 bases at V and 5 bases at J, with 16 bases in the middle. This CDR3 contains 16 residues. The CDR3 coding sequence is TGTGCCAGCAGCTTAAGAGAAGTAAGACAATATCAGCCCCAGCATTTT. Residues: CASSLREVRQYQPQHF.

This chain links TRBV3-1 (or the pseudogene TRBV3-2) with TRBJ2-7, with 8 bases matching TRBD1. After removal of 5 bases from V and 4 bases from J, the junction contained 7 bases not matched to a gene. Germline V gives CDR1 LGHDT, CDR2 YNNKEL (reference sequence). This CDR3 has 14 residues. CDR3 nucleotide sequence: TGTGCCAGCAGCACCCGTGGACAGGGTTACGAGCAGTACTTC. This gives the protein CASSTRGQGYEQYF.

This clone has just one count. J is TRBJ1-1 and V is TRBV6-1; maybe TRBD1 (5 bases). The V gene lost 0 bases and the J gene lost 0 bases, with 17 bases spanning the gap. The germline V gene has CDR1 MNHNS and CDR2 SASEGT. This CDR3 is 18 amino acids long. The DNA of the CDR3 is TGTGCCAGCAGTGAAGCTGGGAGGGGACGGATCATGAACACTGAAGCTTTCTTT. The encoded protein is CASSEAGRGRIMNTEAFF.